One sample yielded the 25 T cell receptor beta chains listed below, sequenced in a study of radiotherapy plus CTLA-4 blockade in lung cancer. Profiling relied on immunoSEQ multiplex PCR, and the TCRdb table lists in-frame clones only, not all of them. The table lists 30,000 to 40,000 clones, roughly 85% of them singletons. Sequencing was performed on peripheral blood, taken from a patient treated with radiotherapy plus ipilimumab. These receptors were collected from a human donor with non-small cell lung cancer who had stable disease on radiotherapy plus ipilimumab.

In this sample, this clone turned up once. The genes are TRBV19 and TRBJ2-2; D not certain. Germline values: CDR1 LNHDA, CDR2 SQIVND (reference sequence). This CDR3 region has 14 residues. V gave up 1 base and J gave up 4 bases, with 7 bases separating them. This chain's CDR3 is CASSIVSSTGELFF. The CDR3 bases are TGTGCCAGTAGTATAGTGTCCAGCACCGGGGAGCTGTTTTTT.

The chain uses TRBV29-1 and TRBJ2-3; tentative D call: TRBD1 (5 bases). This CDR3 has 14 amino acids. V was clipped by 0 bases and J by 8 bases, with 15 bases between them. Germline CDR1 and CDR2: SQVTM and ANQGSEA. The chain's CDR3 is CSVEEIPGAFTQYF. As DNA, the CDR3 is TGCAGCGTTGAAGAAATCCCTGGGGCCTTTACGCAGTATTTT.

The genes are TRBV18 and TRBJ1-1; 7 positions agree with TRBD1. Unmatched junction bases numbered 2, after V lost 6 bases and J lost 1 base. The V gene's germline CDR1 is KGHSH and CDR2 LQKENI. There are 13 residues in the CDR3. The CDR3 reads CASSRQGNTEAFF. In DNA, the CDR3 is TGTGCCAGCTCGCGACAGGGGAACACTGAAGCTTTCTTT.

The V call is TRBV4-3, the J call TRBJ2-7; D is unclear. CDR1 and CDR2 from the germline V gene are LGHNA and YSLEER. This CDR3 has 13 residues. V was pared by 1 base and J by 4 bases, with 8 bases between. For the CDR3, the DNA is TGCGCCAGCAGCCAAGGACTGATTTACGAGCAGTACTTC. Its protein is CASSQGLIYEQYF.

The chain couples TRBV6-1 to TRBJ1-3, with D uncertain. V lost 2 bases and J 1 base, leaving 12 bases between the germline ends. The germline gives CDR1 MNHNS, CDR2 SASEGT. The CDR3 covers 16 residues. CDR3 in amino acids: CASSEKQVASGNTIYF. The CDR3 coding sequence is TGTGCCAGCAGTGAAAAGCAGGTGGCTTCTGGAAACACCATATATTTT.

This chain uses TRBV5-4 with TRBJ2-6; 7 nucleotides match TRBD2. The CDR3 consists of 16 residues. Trimming cost V 4 bases and J 2 bases; bases outside gene matches: 6. Germline CDR1 is SGHNT and CDR2 is YYREEE (reference sequence). CDR3 sequence: CASSRGGETGANVLTF. The CDR3 DNA follows: TGTGCCAGCAGCCGGGGAGGGGAGACTGGGGCCAACGTCCTGACTTTC.

The gene calls are TRBV9 and TRBJ2-1; D is unclear. Germline lookup yields CDR1 SGDLS and CDR2 YYNGEE. The ends were cut back, 4 bases at V and 4 bases at J, with 9 bases in the middle. This CDR3 has 13 amino acids. CDR3 in DNA: TGTGCCAGCAGCCAAGCTTTATACAATGAGCAGTTCTTC. Its translation is CASSQALYNEQFF.

V gene TRBV14 combines with J gene TRBJ2-7, with D possibly matching TRBD1 (5 bases). The germline gives CDR1 SGHDN, CDR2 FVKESK. The CDR3 contains 13 residues. Trimming pared 0 bases from V and 5 bases from J, leaving 8 bases between. CDR3 nucleotide sequence: TGTGCCAGCAGCCAAGAGACAGACCACGAGCAGTACTTC. Its translation is CASSQETDHEQYF.

CDR3 loop: CAWSVWRHPGFEQYF. The CDR3 DNA is TGTGCCTGGAGTGTTTGGAGACATCCGGGATTCGAGCAGTACTTC. The chain couples TRBV30 to TRBJ2-7; possibly TRBD2 for D (5 bases). There are 15 residues in the CDR3. Germline CDR1 GTSNPN, CDR2 SVGIG (reference sequence). The V gene lost 0 bases and the J gene lost 6 bases, with 18 bases spanning the gap.

The J gene is TRBJ2-3, the V gene TRBV2, with a weak D call TRBD1 (6 bases). Germline lookup yields CDR1 SNHLY and CDR2 FYNNEI. V was cut by 1 base and J by 3 bases, with 14 bases left in between. The CDR3 covers 16 residues. DNA for the CDR3: TGTGCCAGCAGTGAAGTATGGGGAAGGGGGACAGATACGCAGTATTTT. Its protein product is CASSEVWGRGTDTQYF. Full variable domain (missing parts from reference TRBV2 and TRBJ2-3): EPEVTQTPSHQVTQMGQEVILRCVPISNHLYFYWYRQILGQKVEFLVSFYNNEISEKSEIFDDQFSVERPDGSNFTLKIRSTKLEDSAMYFCASSEVWGRGTDTQYFGPGTRLTVL.

V usage is TRBV7-2 and J usage is TRBJ2-3; 13 bases agree with TRBD2. Germline V gene sequence: CDR1 SGHTA, CDR2 FQGNSA. This CDR3 is built from 16 residues. V was pared by 5 bases and J by 1 base, with 3 bases of the junction left unmatched. In DNA, the CDR3 is TGTGCCAGCAGCCTCGGACTAGCGGGAGGCACAGATACGCAGTATTTT. It encodes CASSLGLAGGTDTQYF.

V gene TRBV27 combines with J gene TRBJ2-7; TRBD2 is a possible D gene (5 bases). V lost 2 bases, J lost 2 bases, and 7 bases lay in between. The CDR3 loop spans 13 amino acids. Germline-derived CDR1 and CDR2 are MNHEY and SMNVEV (reference sequence). CDR3 protein: CASSLAGPYEQYF. DNA for the CDR3: TGTGCCAGCAGTTTAGCGGGCCCCTACGAGCAGTACTTC.

The chain couples TRBV4-3 to TRBJ2-3; TRBD2 matches at 7 bases. This CDR3 has 15 amino acids. CDR1 and CDR2 from the germline V gene are LGHNA and YSLEER. The V and J ends lost 0 bases and 6 bases, in that order; junction bases with no gene match: 6. Here the CDR3 DNA reads TGCGCCAGCAGCCAAGATCCCCGCGGGAGCGATACGCAGTATTTT. Protein: CASSQDPRGSDTQYF.

In its sample, this clone was seen once. This chain joins TRBV28 and TRBJ2-1, with 10 bases matching TRBD2. This CDR3 has 15 amino acids. Germline CDR1 reads MDHEN; CDR2 reads SYDVKM. J was trimmed by 5 bases and V by 3 bases; bases with no gene match: 4. The DNA of the CDR3 is TGTGCCAGCAGTTTTTTACTAGCGGGACACAATGAGCAGTTCTTC. Protein: CASSFLLAGHNEQFF.

This clone was observed a handful of times. The chain has TRBV2 and TRBJ1-3; 9 positions agree with TRBD1. The CDR3 length is 16 residues. The germline V gene encodes CDR1 SNHLY and CDR2 FYNNEI. The ends lost 10 bases at V and 6 bases at J; junction bases unmatched: 16. CDR3 region: CATDPLDRGVENTIYF. The DNA of the CDR3 is TGTGCCACCGACCCTCTTGACAGGGGGGTCGAAAACACCATATATTTT.

The V gene is TRBV14, the J gene TRBJ2-2, with TRBD1 matching 7 bases. The CDR3 sequence is 19 residues long. Germline V CDR1 and CDR2: SGHDN, FVKESK. J lost 0 bases, V lost 3 bases, and 13 bases had no gene match. The CDR3 here is CASSHTGTAGFPNTGELFF. In nucleotides, the CDR3 is TGTGCCAGCAGCCACACAGGGACAGCTGGGTTTCCGAACACCGGGGAGCTGTTTTTT.

This clone was picked up one time. The chain uses TRBV5-4 and TRBJ2-3; 7 bases are shared with TRBD2. Germline CDR1 reads SGHNT; CDR2 reads YYREEE (reference sequence). The CDR3 is made up of 14 amino acids. Losses at the gene ends were 3 bases for V and 0 bases for J; bases not matched to a gene: 1. The CDR3 DNA is TGTGCCAGCAGCTGGGGAGGGAGCACAGATACGCAGTATTTT. Translated, it gives CASSWGGSTDTQYF.

The genes are TRBV4-3 and TRBJ1-3; tentative D call: TRBD1 (5 bases). This CDR3 has 17 residues. V dropped 3 bases and J dropped 0 bases, with 15 bases sitting between them. The germline V gene has CDR1 LGHNA and CDR2 YSLEER. The CDR3 here is CASSHGGTTSSGNTIYF. The CDR3 DNA is TGCGCCAGCAGCCACGGGGGGACTACAAGCTCTGGAAACACCATATATTTT.

In this sample, this clone turned up once. The V and J genes are TRBV7-3 and TRBJ2-3; possible D gene TRBD2, 6 bases. This CDR3 is 13 amino acids long. The ends were cut back, 3 bases at V and 3 bases at J, with 7 bases in the middle. The V gene's germline CDR1 is SGHTA and CDR2 FQGTGA. The CDR3 DNA reads TGTGCCAGCAGCTTTGGGACTACAGATACGCAGTATTTT. It encodes CASSFGTTDTQYF.

The V call is TRBV6-5, the J call TRBJ2-7; weak D call: TRBD2 (5 bases). V was pared by 6 bases and J by 2 bases, with 14 bases between. This CDR3 has 14 amino acids. CDR1 is MNHEY, CDR2 SVGAGI, per germline. This CDR3 reads CASSSGLPPYEQYF. CDR3 coding DNA: TGTGCCAGCAGCTCCGGACTCCCCCCCTACGAGCAGTACTTC.

This chain uses TRBV11-2 with TRBJ2-7, with 14 nucleotides matching TRBD2. This CDR3 has 16 residues. Germline V gene lookup returns CDR1 SGHAT and CDR2 FQNNGV. Losses at the gene ends were 6 bases for V and 2 bases for J; bases not matched to a gene: 6. Here the CDR3 reads CASRGGLAGVAYEQYF. In DNA, the CDR3 is TGTGCCAGCAGGGGGGGACTAGCGGGAGTCGCCTACGAGCAGTACTTC.

CDR3 sequence: CASSSVAYEQYF. The CDR3 nucleotides read TGTGCCAGCAGCTCCGTAGCCTACGAGCAGTACTTC. The chain is built from TRBV7-9 and TRBJ2-7; D gene uncertain. The CDR3 totals 12 residues. V was cut by 4 bases and J by 2 bases, with 6 bases left in between. Germline-derived CDR1 and CDR2 are SEHNR and FQNEAQ (reference sequence).

V usage is TRBV7-9 and J usage is TRBJ1-2; tentatively, D is TRBD1 (6 bases). The germline V and J ends were trimmed by 1 base and 0 bases, with 9 bases remaining between them. This CDR3 spans 15 amino acids. Germline-derived CDR1 and CDR2 are SEHNR and FQNEAQ (reference sequence). DNA for the CDR3: TGTGCCAGCAGCTTAGGACAGGCTACTAACTATGGCTACACCTTC. It specifies CASSLGQATNYGYTF.

This clone has just one count. The chain combines TRBV5-1 with TRBJ2-1; 10 nucleotides line up with TRBD2. Germline V CDR1 and CDR2: SGHRS, YFSETQ. J was trimmed by 3 bases and V by 4 bases; bases with no gene match: 7. The CDR3 covers 16 residues. The CDR3 spells CASSPTGLADYNEQFF. CDR3 bases: TGCGCCAGCAGCCCTACAGGACTAGCGGACTACAATGAGCAGTTCTTC.

The genes are TRBV7-9 and TRBJ2-1; 8 nucleotides align to TRBD2. Germline V lookup: CDR1 SEHNR, CDR2 FQNEAQ (reference sequence). The trim removed 2 bases at V and 3 bases at J, leaving 6 bases unmatched. The CDR3 has 16 residues. The CDR3 DNA sequence: TGTGCCAGCAGCTTAAAGGCCCTAGCGGGCTACAATGAGCAGTTCTTC. This codes for CASSLKALAGYNEQFF.